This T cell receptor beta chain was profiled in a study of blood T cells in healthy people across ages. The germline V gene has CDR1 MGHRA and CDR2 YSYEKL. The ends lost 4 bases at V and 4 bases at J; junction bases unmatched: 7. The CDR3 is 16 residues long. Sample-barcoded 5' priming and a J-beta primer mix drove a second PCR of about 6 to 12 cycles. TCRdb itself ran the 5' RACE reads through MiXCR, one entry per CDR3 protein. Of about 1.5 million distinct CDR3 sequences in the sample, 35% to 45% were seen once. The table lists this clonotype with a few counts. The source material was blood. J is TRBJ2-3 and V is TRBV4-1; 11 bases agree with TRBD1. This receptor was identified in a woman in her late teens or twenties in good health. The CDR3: CASSLTGQGAADTQYF. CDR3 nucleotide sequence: TGCGCCAGCAGCCTCACCGGACAGGGGGCTGCAGATACGCAGTATTTT.